These T cell receptor beta chains were read from a single sample in a study of blood T cells in healthy people across ages. TCRdb redid the calling of the 5' RACE reads with MiXCR, one entry per CDR3 protein. The table has approximately 1,100,000 distinct CDR3 sequences, over 35% seen once; the top ten hold approximately 20%. Material for sequencing was blood. Source of these receptors: a woman aged 55-70 years in good health. CDR3s include the opening cysteine and the closing phenylalanine or tryptophan. Fields, in order: D gene, V gene, clone size, J gene, CDR3 protein, CDR3 DNA. D genes are given only for firm matches. The listing skips clone size in some rows; elsewhere it reads once, few, many or a size class.

>.|TRBV1|.|TRBJ2-7
CTSSQEVNREALYEQYF
TGCACCAGCAGCCAAGAAGTGAACCGGGAGGCCCTCTACGAGCAGTACTTC
>TRBD1|TRBV4-1|few|TRBJ2-3
CASSRNRGRGNGDTQYF
TGCGCCAGCAGCCGAAACAGGGGGCGCGGGAATGGTGATACGCAGTATTTT
>.|TRBV27|.|TRBJ2-3
CASSLGRQRDTQYF
TGTGCCAGCAGTTTAGGGCGGCAGAGAGATACGCAGTATTTT
>.|TRBV28|.|TRBJ2-4
CASSDSSRQYF
TGTGCCAGCAGTGACAGTTCCCGGCAGTACTTC
>.|TRBV7-3|.|TRBJ2-3
CASSLTWGGTDTQYF
TGTGCCAGCAGCTTAACCTGGGGGGGCACAGATACGCAGTATTTT
>.|TRBV3-1|.|TRBJ2-7
CASSQDGMGEQYF
TGTGCCAGCAGCCAAGATGGGATGGGCGAGCAGTACTTC
>TRBD2|TRBV6-5|.|TRBJ2-3
CASSCRGGTRADTQYF
TGTGCCAGCAGTTGCCGCGGAGGGACTAGAGCAGATACGCAGTATTTT
>.|TRBV2|.|TRBJ2-3
CASLRDTTDTQYF
TGTGCCAGCCTGCGGGACACCACAGATACGCAGTATTTT
>.|TRBV7-8|.|TRBJ2-1
CASSLDRIGNEQFF
TGTGCCAGCAGCTTAGACCGTATCGGCAATGAGCAGTTCTTC
>TRBD2|TRBV5-1|.|TRBJ2-5
CASSLVGMGLQFQETQYF
TGCGCCAGCAGCTTGGTGGGTATGGGACTACAATTCCAAGAGACCCAGTACTTC
>.|TRBV7-2|.|TRBJ1-2
CASSRFWGYTF
TGTGCCAGCAGCCGGTTCTGGGGCTACACCTTC
>.|TRBV20-1|.|TRBJ2-7
CSARARSTYEQYF
TGCAGTGCTAGAGCTCGGTCAACCTACGAGCAGTACTTC
>TRBD1|TRBV6-5|.|TRBJ1-2
CASTKTGGGRGYTF
TGTGCCAGCACCAAGACAGGGGGCGGCCGAGGCTACACCTTC
>.|TRBV9|.|TRBJ2-3
CASSFGPDAGYRTDTQYF
TGTGCCAGCAGTTTCGGACCGGACGCCGGCTACCGCACAGATACGCAGTATTTT
>TRBD1|TRBV20-1|.|TRBJ1-4
CSARSGTGIKEKLFF
TGCAGTGCTAGATCCGGGACAGGGATCAAAGAAAAACTGTTTTTT
>TRBD1|TRBV29-1|.|TRBJ1-2
CGVGQDGYTF
TGCGGCGTCGGACAGGATGGCTACACCTTC
>.|TRBV7-9|.|TRBJ1-5
CASSPRTGTGPQHF
TGTGCCAGCAGCCCCCGGACGGGCACAGGGCCCCAGCATTTT
>.|TRBV4-2|few|TRBJ2-2
CASSRLSNTGELFF
TGTGCCAGCAGCCGATTGTCGAACACCGGGGAGCTGTTTTTT
>.|TRBV21-1|.|TRBJ2-6
CASSKAVSEQGTSGANVLTF
TGTGCCAGCAGCAAAGCAGTGTCCGAACAGGGAACATCTGGGGCCAACGTCCTGACTTTC
>.|TRBV20-1|once|TRBJ1-1
CSARIGFRRASEAFF
TGCAGTGCTCGGATCGGCTTTAGGAGGGCCTCTGAAGCTTTCTTT
>TRBD2|TRBV3-1|.|TRBJ2-3
CASRAPGAAGEGTDTQYF
TGTGCCAGCAGGGCCCCGGGCGCGGCGGGAGAGGGGACAGATACGCAGTATTTT
>.|TRBV20-1|.|TRBJ1-1
CSAEDPERNTEAFF
TGCAGTGCTGAAGACCCTGAGAGAAACACTGAAGCTTTCTTT
>TRBD1|TRBV6-1|.|TRBJ2-1
CASRGQPEAHPSYNEQFF
TGTGCCAGCAGGGGACAGCCGGAGGCCCATCCCTCATACAATGAGCAGTTCTTC
>TRBD1|TRBV28|.|TRBJ2-7
CASSLWGDRAYEQYF
TGTGCCAGCAGTTTATGGGGGGACAGGGCCTACGAGCAGTACTTC
>.|TRBV9|few|TRBJ2-1
CASSVAAVVKNEQFF
TGTGCCAGCAGCGTAGCTGCAGTAGTGAAGAATGAGCAGTTCTTC
>.|TRBV6-2/TRBV6-3|.|TRBJ2-1
CASSYRAPRNEQFF
TGTGCCAGCAGTTACAGGGCTCCTAGAAATGAGCAGTTCTTC
>.|TRBV7-9|.|TRBJ2-1
CASSSQGLVNEQFF
TGTGCCAGCAGCTCGCAGGGGCTAGTGAATGAGCAGTTCTTC
>.|TRBV15|.|TRBJ2-7
CATSSPQGRSYEQYF
TGTGCCACCAGCTCTCCACAGGGTAGGTCCTACGAGCAGTACTTC
>TRBD2|TRBV7-9|.|TRBJ2-3
CASSFPEPPGTQGGTDTQYF
TGTGCCAGCAGCTTCCCCGAACCACCTGGGACCCAGGGAGGGACAGATACGCAGTATTTT
>TRBD2|TRBV7-6|.|TRBJ2-7
CASSQRGTSGGNEQYF
TGTGCCAGCAGCCAAAGAGGGACTAGCGGGGGCAATGAGCAGTACTTC
>.|TRBV20-1|.|TRBJ1-1
CSAPGEGDTEAFF
TGCAGTGCCCCCGGGGAGGGAGACACTGAAGCTTTCTTT
>.|TRBV15|.|TRBJ1-6
CATSRGGGTAFHF
TGTGCCACCAGCAGAGGTGGGGGGACCGCGTTCCACTTT
>.|TRBV20-1|.|TRBJ2-3
CSARPGQRPTDTQYF
TGCAGTGCTAGACCGGGACAAAGGCCCACAGATACGCAGTATTTT
>TRBD1|TRBV7-3|few|TRBJ2-3
CASSPTPGGQKQYF
TGTGCCAGCAGCCCCACTCCAGGGGGACAAAAGCAGTATTTT
>TRBD1|TRBV6-5|.|TRBJ1-1
CASSYGGQGNTEAFF
TGTGCCAGCAGTTACGGAGGACAGGGGAACACTGAAGCTTTCTTT
>.|TRBV24-1|.|TRBJ2-5
CATSQSGEETQYF
TGTGCCACCAGCCAAAGCGGTGAAGAGACCCAGTACTTC
>TRBD1|TRBV27|.|TRBJ2-5
CASSLSPGTAFLQTQYF
TGTGCCAGCAGTTTAAGCCCTGGGACAGCCTTCCTCCAGACCCAGTACTTC
>TRBD1|TRBV6-6|.|TRBJ2-1
CASSPQGAPYNEQFF
TGTGCCAGCAGTCCTCAGGGGGCCCCCTACAATGAGCAGTTCTTC
>TRBD1|TRBV2|.|TRBJ2-7
CASSMDRGPYEQYF
TGTGCCAGCAGTATGGACAGGGGGCCCTACGAGCAGTACTTC
>.|TRBV7-9|.|TRBJ2-1
CASSPTSPTYNEQFF
TGTGCCAGCAGCCCCACTAGCCCTACCTACAATGAGCAGTTCTTC
>.|TRBV7-9|few|TRBJ2-3
CASSFLEDTQYF
TGTGCCAGCAGCTTTCTTGAAGATACGCAGTATTTT
>.|TRBV15|.|TRBJ2-4
CATSRPTGKWAKNIQYF
TGTGCCACCAGCAGACCTACAGGGAAGTGGGCCAAAAACATTCAGTACTTC
>.|TRBV6-5|.|TRBJ2-7
CASSHVRVRLYEQYF
TGTGCCAGCAGCCACGTCAGGGTCCGCCTCTACGAGCAGTACTTC
>TRBD2|TRBV7-2|.|TRBJ2-1
CASRRTSGSLNEQFF
TGTGCCAGCAGGCGTACTAGCGGGAGTTTAAATGAGCAGTTCTTC
>.|TRBV5-1|.|TRBJ2-1
CASSISGYNEQFF
TGCGCCAGCAGTATTAGCGGCTACAATGAGCAGTTCTTC
>.|TRBV3-1|few|TRBJ2-7
CASSRVGRLDEQYF
TGTGCCAGCAGCCGGGTGGGTAGGCTAGACGAGCAGTACTTC
>TRBD1|TRBV9|.|TRBJ1-5
CASSGGQGVNQPQHF
TGTGCCAGCAGCGGCGGACAGGGGGTTAATCAGCCCCAGCATTTT
>.|TRBV30|.|TRBJ2-1
CAWTTTEGIEQFF
TGTGCCTGGACCACGACAGAGGGTATTGAGCAGTTCTTC
>.|TRBV3-1|.|TRBJ2-7
CASSQGARRYSYEQYF
TGTGCCAGCAGCCAAGGGGCACGCCGCTACTCCTACGAGCAGTACTTC
>TRBD1|TRBV20-1|once|TRBJ2-7
CSARADRGSYEQYF
TGCAGTGCTAGAGCGGACAGGGGCTCCTACGAGCAGTACTTC
>.|TRBV20-1|.|TRBJ2-3
CSARENREDTDTQYF
TGCAGTGCTAGAGAAAACAGGGAGGACACAGATACGCAGTATTTT
>TRBD2|TRBV6-1|.|TRBJ2-3
CASNSASGPSTDTQYF
TGTGCCAGCAACTCCGCTAGCGGGCCGAGCACAGATACGCAGTATTTT
>.|TRBV3-1|many|TRBJ2-3
CASSYRTTDTQYF
TGTGCCAGCAGTTACCGCACCACAGATACGCAGTATTTT
>TRBD1|TRBV6-5|.|TRBJ2-3
CASSYGDRRVDTQYF
TGTGCCAGCAGTTACGGGGACAGGAGGGTAGATACGCAGTATTTT